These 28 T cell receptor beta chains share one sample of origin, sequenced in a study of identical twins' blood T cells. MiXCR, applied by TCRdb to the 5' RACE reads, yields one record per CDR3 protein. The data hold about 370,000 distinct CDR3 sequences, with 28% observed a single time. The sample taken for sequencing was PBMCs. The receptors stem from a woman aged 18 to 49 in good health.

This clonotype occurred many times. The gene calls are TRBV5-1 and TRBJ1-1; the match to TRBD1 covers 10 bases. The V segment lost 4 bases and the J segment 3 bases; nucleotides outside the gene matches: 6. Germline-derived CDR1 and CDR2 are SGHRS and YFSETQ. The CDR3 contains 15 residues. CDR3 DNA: TGCGCCAGCAGCCCTACCGGGACAGGGGACACTGAAGCTTTCTTT. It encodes CASSPTGTGDTEAFF.

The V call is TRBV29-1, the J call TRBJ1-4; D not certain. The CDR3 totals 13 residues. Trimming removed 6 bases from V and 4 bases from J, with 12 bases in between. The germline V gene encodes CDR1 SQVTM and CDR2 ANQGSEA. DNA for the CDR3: TGCAGCGTCGCTAATGTCGGTAATGAAAAACTGTTTTTT. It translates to CSVANVGNEKLFF.

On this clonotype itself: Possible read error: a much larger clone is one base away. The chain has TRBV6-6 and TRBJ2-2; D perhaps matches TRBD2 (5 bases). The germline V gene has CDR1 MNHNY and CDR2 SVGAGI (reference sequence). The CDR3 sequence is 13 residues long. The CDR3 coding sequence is TGTGCCAGCAGTTTCTATGGCACCGGGGAGCCGTTTTTT. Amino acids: CASSFYGTGEPFF.

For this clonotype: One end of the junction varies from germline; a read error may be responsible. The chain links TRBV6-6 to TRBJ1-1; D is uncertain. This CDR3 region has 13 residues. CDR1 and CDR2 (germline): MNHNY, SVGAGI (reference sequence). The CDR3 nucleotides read TGTGCCAGCAGTTACGGCCCGGGCACTGAGGCTTTCTTT. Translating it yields CASSYGPGTEAFF.

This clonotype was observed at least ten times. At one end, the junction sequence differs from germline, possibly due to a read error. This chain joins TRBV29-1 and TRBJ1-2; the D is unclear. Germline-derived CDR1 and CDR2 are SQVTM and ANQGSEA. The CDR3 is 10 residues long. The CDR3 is CSVVAERSYF. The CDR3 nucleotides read TGCAGCGTTGTTGCCGAACGTTCCTACTTC.

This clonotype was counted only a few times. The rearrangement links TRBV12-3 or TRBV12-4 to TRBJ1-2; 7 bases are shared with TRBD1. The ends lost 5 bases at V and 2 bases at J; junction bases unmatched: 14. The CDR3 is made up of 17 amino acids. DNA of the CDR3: TGTGCCAGCAGTCTCAGGGGGGGGGCGCAGATAAACTATGGCTACACCTTC. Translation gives CASSLRGGAQINYGYTF.

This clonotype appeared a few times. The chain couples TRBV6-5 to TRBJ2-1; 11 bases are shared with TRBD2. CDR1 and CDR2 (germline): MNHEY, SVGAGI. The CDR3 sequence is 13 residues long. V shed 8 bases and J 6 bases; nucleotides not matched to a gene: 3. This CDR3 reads CASVGTSGNEQFF. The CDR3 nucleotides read TGTGCCAGCGTCGGGACTAGCGGCAATGAGCAGTTCTTC.

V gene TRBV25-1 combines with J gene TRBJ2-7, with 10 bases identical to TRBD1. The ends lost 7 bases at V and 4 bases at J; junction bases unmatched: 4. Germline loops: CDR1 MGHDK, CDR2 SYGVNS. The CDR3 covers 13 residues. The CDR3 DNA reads TGTGCCAGCAACTCGGACAGGGGGTACGAGCAGTACTTC. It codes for CASNSDRGYEQYF.

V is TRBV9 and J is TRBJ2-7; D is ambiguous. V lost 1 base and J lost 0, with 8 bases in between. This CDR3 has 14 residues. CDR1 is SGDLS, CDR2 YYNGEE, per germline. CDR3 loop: CASSVLESSYEQYF. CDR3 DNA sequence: TGTGCCAGCAGCGTACTGGAAAGCTCCTACGAGCAGTACTTC.

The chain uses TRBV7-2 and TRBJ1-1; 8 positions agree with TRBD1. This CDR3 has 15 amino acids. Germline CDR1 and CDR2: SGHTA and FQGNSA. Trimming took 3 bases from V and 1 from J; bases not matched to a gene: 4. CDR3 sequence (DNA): TGTGCCAGCAGCTTGGGGGACAGGCGGAACACTGAAGCTTTCTTT. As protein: CASSLGDRRNTEAFF.

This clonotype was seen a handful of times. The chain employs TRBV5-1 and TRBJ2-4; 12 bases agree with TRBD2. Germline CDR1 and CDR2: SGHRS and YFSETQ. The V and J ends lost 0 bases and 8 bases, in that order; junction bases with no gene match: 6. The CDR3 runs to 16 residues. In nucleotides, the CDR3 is TGCGCCAGCAGCTTGGGACTAGCGGGAGACTGGGACATTCAGTACTTC. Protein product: CASSLGLAGDWDIQYF.

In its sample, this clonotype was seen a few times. CDR3 nucleotide sequence: TGTGCCAGCAGCTTCTCCCAGAACATGAACACTGAAGCTTTCTTT. Its translation: CASSFSQNMNTEAFF. The chain combines TRBV7-9 with TRBJ1-1; D gene uncertain. In germline, CDR1 is SEHNR, CDR2 FQNEAQ (reference sequence). V lost 3 bases, J lost 0 bases, and 11 bases lay in between. This CDR3 has 15 amino acids. Supplemented by reference TRBV7-9 and TRBJ1-1, the full variable domain reads DTGVSQNPRHKITKRGQNVTFRCDPISEHNRLYWYRQTLGQGPEFLTYFQNEAQLEKSRLLSDRFSAERPKGSFSTLEIQRTEQGDSAMYLCASSFSQNMNTEAFFGQGTRLTVV.

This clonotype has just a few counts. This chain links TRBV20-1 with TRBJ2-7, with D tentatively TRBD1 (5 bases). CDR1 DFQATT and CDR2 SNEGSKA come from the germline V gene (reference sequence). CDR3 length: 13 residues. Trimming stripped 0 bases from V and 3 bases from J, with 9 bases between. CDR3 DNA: TGCAGTGCTAGAGATGGCAGGGACTACGAGCAGTACTTC. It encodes CSARDGRDYEQYF.

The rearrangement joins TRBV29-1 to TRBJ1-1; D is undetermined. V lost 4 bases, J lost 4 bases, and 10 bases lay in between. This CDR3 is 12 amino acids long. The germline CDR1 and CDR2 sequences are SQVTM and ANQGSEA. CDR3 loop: CSVGWRSTEAFF. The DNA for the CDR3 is TGCAGCGTTGGGTGGCGGAGCACTGAAGCTTTCTTT.

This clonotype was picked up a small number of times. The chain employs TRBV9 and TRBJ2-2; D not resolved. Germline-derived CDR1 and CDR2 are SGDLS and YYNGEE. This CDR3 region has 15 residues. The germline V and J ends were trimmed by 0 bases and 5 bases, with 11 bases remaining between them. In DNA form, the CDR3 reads TGTGCCAGCAGCGTAGGCCCCTTAGGGACCGGGGAGCTGTTTTTT. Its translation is CASSVGPLGTGELFF.

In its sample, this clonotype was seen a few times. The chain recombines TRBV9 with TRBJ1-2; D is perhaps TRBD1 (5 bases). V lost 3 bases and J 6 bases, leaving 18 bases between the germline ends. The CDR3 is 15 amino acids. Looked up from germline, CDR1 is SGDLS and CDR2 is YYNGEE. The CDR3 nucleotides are TGTGCCAGCAGCGCGGGACCTTACTTCACGAATGGCTACACCTTC. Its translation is CASSAGPYFTNGYTF.

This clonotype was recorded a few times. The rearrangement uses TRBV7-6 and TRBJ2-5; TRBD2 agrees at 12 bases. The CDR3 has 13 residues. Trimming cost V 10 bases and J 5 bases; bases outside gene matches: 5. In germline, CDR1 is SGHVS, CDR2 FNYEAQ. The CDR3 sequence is CATGTSGRETQYF. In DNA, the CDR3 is TGTGCCACCGGGACTAGCGGGCGGGAGACCCAGTACTTC.

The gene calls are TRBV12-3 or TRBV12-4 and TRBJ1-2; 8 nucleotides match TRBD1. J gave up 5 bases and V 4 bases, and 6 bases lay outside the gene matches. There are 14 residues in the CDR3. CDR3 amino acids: CASSSLDRGYGYTF. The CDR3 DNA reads TGTGCCAGCAGTTCCCTCGACAGGGGATATGGCTACACCTTC.

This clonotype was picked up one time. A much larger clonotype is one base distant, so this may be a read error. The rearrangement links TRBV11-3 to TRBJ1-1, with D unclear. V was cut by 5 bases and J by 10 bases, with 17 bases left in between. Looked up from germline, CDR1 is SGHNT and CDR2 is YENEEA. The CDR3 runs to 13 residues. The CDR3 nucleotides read TGTGCCAGCAGCCACAGCTTTTATTCTGGAGCTTTCTTT. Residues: CASSHSFYSGAFF.

This CDR3 reads CASSPGGTTNEKLFF. The CDR3 bases are TGTGCCAGCAGCCCGGGGGGAACAACTAATGAAAAACTGTTTTTT. V gene TRBV27 combines with J gene TRBJ1-4; TRBD1 might be the D (5 bases). The CDR3 has 15 residues. Per germline, CDR1 MNHEY and CDR2 SMNVEV (reference sequence). The V gene lost 6 bases and the J gene lost 0 bases, with 11 bases spanning the gap.

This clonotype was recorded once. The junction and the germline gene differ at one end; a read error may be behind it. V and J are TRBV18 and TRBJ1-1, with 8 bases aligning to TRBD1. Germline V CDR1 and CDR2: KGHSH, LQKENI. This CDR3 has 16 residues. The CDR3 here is CVSSAQGADAGTEAFF. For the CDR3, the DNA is TGTGTCAGCTCAGCGCAGGGGGCGGATGCTGGTACTGAAGCTTTCTTT.

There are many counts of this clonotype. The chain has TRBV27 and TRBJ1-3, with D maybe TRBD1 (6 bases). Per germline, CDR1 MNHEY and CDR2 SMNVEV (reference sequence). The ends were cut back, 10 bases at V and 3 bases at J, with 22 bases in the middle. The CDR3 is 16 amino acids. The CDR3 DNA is TGTGCCACTTGGGCGGGGGGCTGGAGGGGTGGAAACACCATATATTTT. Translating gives CATWAGGWRGGNTIYF.

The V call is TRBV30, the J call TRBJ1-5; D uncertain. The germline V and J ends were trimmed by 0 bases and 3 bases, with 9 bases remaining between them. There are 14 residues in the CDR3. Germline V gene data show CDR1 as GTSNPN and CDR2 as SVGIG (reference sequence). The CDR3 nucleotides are TGTGCCTGGAGTGTTATCGCTATCAATCAGCCCCAGCATTTT. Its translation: CAWSVIAINQPQHF.

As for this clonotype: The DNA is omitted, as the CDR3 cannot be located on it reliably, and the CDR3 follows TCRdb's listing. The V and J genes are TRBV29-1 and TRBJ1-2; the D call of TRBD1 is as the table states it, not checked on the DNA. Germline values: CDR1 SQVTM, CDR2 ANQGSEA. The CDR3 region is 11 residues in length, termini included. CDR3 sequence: CSSVDSYGCTF.

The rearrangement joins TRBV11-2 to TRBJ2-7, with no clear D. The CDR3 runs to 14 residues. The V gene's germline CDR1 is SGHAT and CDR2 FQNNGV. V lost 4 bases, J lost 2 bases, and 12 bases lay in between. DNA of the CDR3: TGTGCCAGCAGCTCCAGTTCCTTTACCTACGAGCAGTACTTC. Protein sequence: CASSSSSFTYEQYF.

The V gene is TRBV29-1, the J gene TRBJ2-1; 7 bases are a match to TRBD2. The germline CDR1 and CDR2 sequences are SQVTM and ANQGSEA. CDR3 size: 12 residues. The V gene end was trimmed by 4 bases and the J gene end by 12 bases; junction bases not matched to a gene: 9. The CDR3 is CSVVAGELGQFF. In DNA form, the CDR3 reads TGCAGCGTTGTTGCGGGAGAGTTGGGGCAGTTCTTC.

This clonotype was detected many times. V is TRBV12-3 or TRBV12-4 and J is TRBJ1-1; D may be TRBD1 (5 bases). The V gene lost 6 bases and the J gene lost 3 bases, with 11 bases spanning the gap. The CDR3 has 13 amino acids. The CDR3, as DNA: TGTGCCAGCAGACGGCAGGGTGACACTGAAGCTTTCTTT. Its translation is CASRRQGDTEAFF.

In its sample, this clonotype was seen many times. CDR3 in amino acids: CASSLEAGGINTEAFF. In DNA form, the CDR3 reads TGTGCCAGCAGCTTAGAGGCAGGGGGCATAAACACTGAAGCTTTCTTT. The chain combines TRBV7-9 with TRBJ1-1, with 8 bases aligning to TRBD1. The CDR3 runs 16 residues. Germline V gives CDR1 SEHNR, CDR2 FQNEAQ (reference sequence). The V segment lost 1 base and the J segment 2 bases; nucleotides outside the gene matches: 6.